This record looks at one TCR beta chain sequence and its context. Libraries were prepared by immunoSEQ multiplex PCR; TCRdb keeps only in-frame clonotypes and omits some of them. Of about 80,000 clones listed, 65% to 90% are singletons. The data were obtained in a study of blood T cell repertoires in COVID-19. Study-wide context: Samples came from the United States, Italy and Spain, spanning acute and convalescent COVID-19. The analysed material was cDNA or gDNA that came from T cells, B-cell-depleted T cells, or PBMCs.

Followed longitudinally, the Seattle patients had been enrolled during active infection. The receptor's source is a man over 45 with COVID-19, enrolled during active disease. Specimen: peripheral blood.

This CDR3 reads CASSYDRENTEAFF. The CDR3 nucleotides are TGTGCCAGCAGTTACGACAGGGAGAACACTGAAGCTTTCTTT. The J gene is TRBJ1-1, the V gene TRBV6-6; 7 bases agree with TRBD1. V lost 2 bases, J lost 1 base, and 1 base stayed unmatched. Germline CDR1 and CDR2: MNHNY and SVGAGI (reference sequence). CDR3 length: 14 amino acids.